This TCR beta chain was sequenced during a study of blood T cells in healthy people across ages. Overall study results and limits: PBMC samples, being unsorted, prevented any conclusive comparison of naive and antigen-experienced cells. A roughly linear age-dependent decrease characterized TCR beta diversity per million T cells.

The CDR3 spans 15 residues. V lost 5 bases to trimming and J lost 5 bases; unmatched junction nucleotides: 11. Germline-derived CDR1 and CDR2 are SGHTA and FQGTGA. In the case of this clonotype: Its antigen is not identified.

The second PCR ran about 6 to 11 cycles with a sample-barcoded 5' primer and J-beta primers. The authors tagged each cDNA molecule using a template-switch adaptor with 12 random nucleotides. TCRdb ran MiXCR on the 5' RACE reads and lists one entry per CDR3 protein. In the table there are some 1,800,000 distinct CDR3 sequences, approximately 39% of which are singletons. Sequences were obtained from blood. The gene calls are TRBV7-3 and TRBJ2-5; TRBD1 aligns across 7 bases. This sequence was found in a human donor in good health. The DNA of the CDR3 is TGTGCCAGCAGCCCGACAGGGAATGAGGCGGAGACCCAGTACTTC. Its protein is CASSPTGNEAETQYF.